This T cell receptor beta chain was recovered during a study of identical twins. Study-wide results and limits: Within cord blood, abundant beta clonotypes carried fewer insertions, but memory repertoires showed no such trend. Invariant populations such as MAIT and iNKT cells could partly muddle zero-insertion analyses.

This CDR3 spans 16 amino acids. Germline loops: CDR1 SGHRS, CDR2 YFSETQ. The V segment lost 4 bases and the J segment 3 bases; nucleotides outside the gene matches: 6. This clonotype was counted between two and nine times. Its specificity is unknown. Unique molecular identifiers were present on cDNA, and template switching added a universal primer site. MiXCR was run by TCRdb on the 5' RACE reads, yielding one entry per CDR3 protein. Found here are 210,000 or so distinct CDR3 sequences, 7.5% of them singletons; the top ten hold just under 2%. A further study also used this sample, focusing on yellow fever vaccine responses in identical twins. That paper notes: Twins' vaccine T cell response reportedly seemed partly convergent, partly personalized.

The chain is built from TRBV5-1 and TRBJ2-3, with 12 positions matching TRBD2. The specimen sequenced was memory (CD45RO+) T cells sorted from blood. The origin of this receptor is a woman aged 18-35 years in good health. CDR3 sequence reads: CASSEGTSGSTDTQYF. CDR3 coding DNA: TGCGCCAGCAGCGAAGGGACTAGCGGGTCGACAGATACGCAGTATTTT.